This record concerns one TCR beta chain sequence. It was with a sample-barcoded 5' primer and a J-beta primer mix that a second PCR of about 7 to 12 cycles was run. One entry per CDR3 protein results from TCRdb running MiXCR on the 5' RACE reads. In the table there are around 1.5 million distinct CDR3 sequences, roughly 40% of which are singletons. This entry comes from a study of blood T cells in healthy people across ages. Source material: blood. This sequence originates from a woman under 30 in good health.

The CDR3 is CASSLAPLPEAFF. The CDR3 nucleotides read TGTGCCAGCAGCTTAGCCCCCTTACCTGAAGCTTTCTTT. The V call is TRBV7-2, the J call TRBJ1-1; unclear D gene. Per germline, CDR1 SGHTA and CDR2 FQGNSA. The CDR3 totals 13 residues. V was pared by 0 bases and J by 6 bases, with 8 bases between.